A selection of T cell receptor beta chains follows, all from one sample in a study of blood T cells in healthy people across ages. TCRdb re-analysed the 5' RACE reads in MiXCR, keeping a single row per CDR3 protein. The sample lists approximately 1,000,000 distinct CDR3 sequences, 35% to 50% occurring once. Sample: blood. The receptors shown here come from a woman aged 55-70 years in good health. The CDR3 runs from the conserved cysteine through the conserved F or W. The order of the fields is J gene, D gene, V gene, clone size, CDR3 DNA, CDR3 protein. A D gene is named only where the DNA matches it firmly. Some rows have no size entry. The others give once, few or many, or a class for an expanded clone.

j_call: TRBJ2-7; d_call: -; v_call: TRBV6-1; clone_size: -; cdr3_nt: TGTGCCAGCAGAGTAGCCGGGGACCCTAGCTACGAGCAGTACTTC; cdr3_aa: CASRVAGDPSYEQYF
j_call: TRBJ2-7; d_call: -; v_call: TRBV20-1; clone_size: -; cdr3_nt: TGCAGTGCTACCGGGACTCTCTCCTACAATGAGCAGTACTTC; cdr3_aa: CSATGTLSYNEQYF
j_call: TRBJ2-1; d_call: -; v_call: TRBV5-1; clone_size: -; cdr3_nt: TGCGCCAGCAGCTACGAGGGGTACTCCTACAATGAGCAGTTCTTC; cdr3_aa: CASSYEGYSYNEQFF
j_call: TRBJ2-7; d_call: TRBD2; v_call: TRBV27; clone_size: -; cdr3_nt: TGTGCCACCGACGCAGGACAGGTGGCTAGCGGGAGGGCTCGCGAGCAGTACTTC; cdr3_aa: CATDAGQVASGRAREQYF
j_call: TRBJ1-2; d_call: TRBD1; v_call: TRBV15; clone_size: -; cdr3_nt: TGTGCCACCAGCAGGGGAGGACAGGGGGCGTATAGGAATGGCTACACCTTC; cdr3_aa: CATSRGGQGAYRNGYTF
j_call: TRBJ2-5; d_call: -; v_call: TRBV2; clone_size: -; cdr3_nt: TGTGCCAGCAGTGAAAGGCCTAGAGGAGAGCAGTACTTC; cdr3_aa: CASSERPRGEQYF
j_call: TRBJ2-3; d_call: TRBD2; v_call: TRBV27; clone_size: few; cdr3_nt: TGTGCCAGCAAAGTTCGCGGGAGGGCCACAGATACGCAGTATTTT; cdr3_aa: CASKVRGRATDTQYF
j_call: TRBJ2-7; d_call: TRBD1; v_call: TRBV7-6; clone_size: -; cdr3_nt: TGTGCCAGCAGCGGGACAGGAGAAAACTACGAGCAGTACTTC; cdr3_aa: CASSGTGENYEQYF
j_call: TRBJ2-2; d_call: TRBD1; v_call: TRBV12-3/TRBV12-4; clone_size: -; cdr3_nt: TGTGCCAGCAGTTTAGGACAGGGGTTTTCCCGCGGGGAGCTGTTTTTT; cdr3_aa: CASSLGQGFSRGELFF
j_call: TRBJ2-7; d_call: TRBD2; v_call: TRBV7-3; clone_size: -; cdr3_nt: TGTGCCAGCAGCTTAATGGGGACTAGCGGGATCCGACCCTACGAGCAGTACTTC; cdr3_aa: CASSLMGTSGIRPYEQYF
j_call: TRBJ2-6; d_call: -; v_call: TRBV20-1; clone_size: -; cdr3_nt: TGCAGTGCTAGAGCTTTCGGCTCTGGGGCCAACGTCCTGACTTTC; cdr3_aa: CSARAFGSGANVLTF
j_call: TRBJ2-1; d_call: TRBD2; v_call: TRBV25-1; clone_size: -; cdr3_nt: TGTGCCAGCAGTGAATTTCGAGCGGGAGCGGACAATGAGCAGTTCTTC; cdr3_aa: CASSEFRAGADNEQFF
j_call: TRBJ1-2; d_call: -; v_call: TRBV9; clone_size: -; cdr3_nt: TGTGCCAGCAGGGATGATGCGGGGGGCGCATATGGCTACACCTTC; cdr3_aa: CASRDDAGGAYGYTF
j_call: TRBJ2-7; d_call: -; v_call: TRBV28; clone_size: -; cdr3_nt: TGTGCCAGCAGACTACAGGGTAACTCCTACGAGCAGTACTTC; cdr3_aa: CASRLQGNSYEQYF
j_call: TRBJ2-1; d_call: TRBD2; v_call: TRBV29-1; clone_size: few; cdr3_nt: TGCAGCGTCGCTCTGACTAGCGGGAGCTACAATGAGCAGTTCTTC; cdr3_aa: CSVALTSGSYNEQFF
j_call: TRBJ2-7; d_call: TRBD2; v_call: TRBV28; clone_size: many; cdr3_nt: TGTGCCAGCAGTTTGGGGCTAGCGGGACCTCCAGGCGAGCAGTACTTC; cdr3_aa: CASSLGLAGPPGEQYF
j_call: TRBJ1-1; d_call: -; v_call: TRBV4-1; clone_size: -; cdr3_nt: TGCGCCAGCAGCCAAGGCCTTTTGGGCACTGAAGCTTTCTTT; cdr3_aa: CASSQGLLGTEAFF
j_call: TRBJ2-7; d_call: TRBD1; v_call: TRBV5-1; clone_size: few; cdr3_nt: TGCGCCAGCAGCTTGGCCGGGACAGGGTTGACCGGCGAGCAGTACTTC; cdr3_aa: CASSLAGTGLTGEQYF
j_call: TRBJ1-6; d_call: TRBD1; v_call: TRBV27; clone_size: few; cdr3_nt: TGTGCCAGCAGTCGGGACAGGGGTTATTCACCCCTCCACTTT; cdr3_aa: CASSRDRGYSPLHF